The 32 T cell receptor beta chains listed next were all sequenced from one sample in a study of T cell responses to AZD1222 COVID-19 vaccine. Using immunoSEQ multiplex PCR, the repertoire was profiled, and TCRdb retains in-frame clones only, with some absent. The sample has roughly 150,000 clones, about 91% seen once. Sequenced material: peripheral blood, taken on day 0 of AZD1222 vaccination. Every receptor here comes from an adult in good health.

This chain links TRBV15 with TRBJ1-6, with unresolved D. V was clipped by 1 base and J by 8 bases, with 9 bases between them. This CDR3 is built from 14 residues. Germline V gene lookup returns CDR1 LNHNV and CDR2 YYDKDF (reference sequence). CDR3 sequence: CATSRGRTHSPLHF. In DNA form, the CDR3 reads TGTGCCACCAGCAGAGGCAGGACCCATTCACCCCTCCACTTT.

The genes are TRBV4-3 and TRBJ1-4; maybe TRBD1 (5 bases). The CDR3 has 15 residues. From germline, CDR1 is LGHNA and CDR2 YSLEER. Trimming removed 3 bases from V and 7 bases from J, with 15 bases in between. The CDR3 region is CASSQVQAGPEKLFF. CDR3 DNA: TGCGCCAGCAGCCAGGTCCAGGCAGGGCCTGAAAAACTGTTTTTT.

The rearrangement joins TRBV24-1 to TRBJ2-7; the match to TRBD2 covers 12 bases. The germline gives CDR1 KGHDR, CDR2 SFDVKD. The V and J ends lost 4 bases and 7 bases, in that order; junction bases with no gene match: 16. The CDR3 runs to 18 residues. CDR3 residues: CATSDQTRSSGRADEQYF. The CDR3 coding sequence is TGTGCCACCAGTGACCAAACCAGATCTAGCGGGAGGGCGGATGAGCAGTACTTC.

The chain combines TRBV19 with TRBJ2-4; D is perhaps TRBD1 (6 bases). Trimming left V 4 bases short and J 8 bases short, with 21 bases between. The CDR3 spans 16 residues. Germline V gene sequence: CDR1 LNHDA, CDR2 SQIVND (reference sequence). The CDR3 nucleotides are TGTGCCAGTAGTAAATACAGGGTTCCGGGAAAAGACATTCAGTACTTC. It encodes CASSKYRVPGKDIQYF.

The chain has TRBV5-1 and TRBJ2-3, with 7 bases fitting TRBD2. V lost 4 bases, J lost 0 bases, and 5 bases stayed unmatched. CDR3 size: 15 residues. Germline V gene sequence: CDR1 SGHRS, CDR2 YFSETQ. As DNA, the CDR3 is TGCGCCAGCAGCGTGGGACTATCTAGCACAGATACGCAGTATTTT. Its protein product is CASSVGLSSTDTQYF.

V gene TRBV30 combines with J gene TRBJ2-7, with D maybe TRBD2 (7 bases). Germline loops: CDR1 GTSNPN, CDR2 SVGIG (reference sequence). This CDR3 spans 14 amino acids. V was pared by 0 bases and J by 9 bases, with 18 bases between. CDR3 in amino acids: CAWSVSGPGEGQYF. In nucleotides, the CDR3 is TGTGCCTGGAGTGTATCGGGACCAGGGGAGGGGCAGTACTTC.

J is TRBJ2-2 and V is TRBV12-3 or TRBV12-4; weak D call: TRBD1 (5 bases). The CDR3 contains 13 residues. V was shortened by 5 bases and J by 6 bases, with 10 bases between the two germline ends. The DNA for the CDR3 is TGTGCCAGCAGTACCAGGGTAGCCGGGGAGCTGTTTTTT. Its translation: CASSTRVAGELFF.

The chain employs TRBV30 and TRBJ2-3; 12 bases align to TRBD2. The CDR3 runs to 20 residues. V was clipped by 1 base and J by 1 base; unmatched bases: 15. Germline lookup yields CDR1 GTSNPN and CDR2 SVGIG (reference sequence). This CDR3 reads CAWSGYPPSGRAEGTDTQYF. In DNA, the CDR3 is TGTGCCTGGAGTGGGTACCCTCCTAGCGGGAGGGCCGAGGGCACAGATACGCAGTATTTT.

This chain joins TRBV5-4 and TRBJ2-2, with D hard to call. From germline, CDR1 is SGHNT and CDR2 YYREEE (reference sequence). Trimming left V 0 bases short and J 4 bases short, with 7 bases between. The CDR3 is 14 residues long. The CDR3 spells CASSLAGSTGELFF. The CDR3 DNA reads TGTGCCAGCAGCTTGGCTGGGTCCACCGGGGAGCTGTTTTTT.

This chain connects TRBV12-5 to TRBJ1-3, with 10 positions matching TRBD1. In germline, CDR1 is LGHNT, CDR2 FRNRAP. With V trimmed by 5 bases and J by 3 bases, 10 bases remained unmatched. The CDR3 contains 17 residues. CDR3 sequence: CASGQKPGQGDGNTIYF. The DNA for the CDR3 is TGTGCTAGTGGTCAAAAACCCGGACAGGGGGATGGAAACACCATATATTTT.

This clone is a singleton in its sample. Here the CDR3 reads CASSPNPDSPLHF. Here the CDR3 DNA reads TGTGCCAGCAGCCCAAACCCGGATTCACCCCTCCACTTT. The chain carries TRBV7-9 and TRBJ1-6; D ambiguous. Germline V gene sequence: CDR1 SEHNR, CDR2 FQNEAQ (reference sequence). V dropped 5 bases and J dropped 8 bases, with 10 bases sitting between them. The CDR3 runs 13 residues.

The V call is TRBV5-1, the J call TRBJ2-7; D assignment may be TRBD1 or TRBD2 (5 bases each). Per the germline V gene, CDR1 is SGHRS and CDR2 is YFSETQ. Trimming cost V 4 bases and J 2 bases, with 16 bases left between them. The CDR3 sequence is 15 residues long. CDR3 residues: CASSQRDGITYEQYF. CDR3 DNA: TGCGCCAGCAGCCAACGGGACGGAATCACCTACGAGCAGTACTTC.

This chain uses TRBV10-1 with TRBJ1-1, with D uncertain. The CDR3 runs 8 residues. Trimming took off 10 bases at V and 11 bases at J, with 8 bases between the two ends. Germline-derived CDR1 and CDR2 are WNHNN and SYGVQD (reference sequence). The CDR3 DNA reads as TGCGCCATCCTCTACGCTTTCTTT. It specifies CAILYAFF.

The gene calls are TRBV7-2 and TRBJ2-7; the D is unclear. The CDR3 runs to 14 residues. With 0 bases removed from V and 4 bases from J, the gap between germline ends came to 10 bases. The V gene's germline CDR1 is SGHTA and CDR2 FQGNSA. CDR3 sequence: CASSLAGSTYEQYF. CDR3 coding DNA: TGTGCCAGCAGCTTAGCGGGATCGACTTACGAGCAGTACTTC.

The rearrangement joins TRBV7-3 to TRBJ1-2; D remains unclear. CDR1 SGHTA and CDR2 FQGTGA come from the germline V gene. V lost 6 bases to trimming and J lost 1 base, with 9 bases between them. The CDR3 totals 13 residues. The CDR3: CASSLDHNYGYTF. The CDR3 DNA follows: TGTGCCAGCAGTTTGGATCATAACTATGGCTACACCTTC.

This chain connects TRBV27 to TRBJ2-7; D not certain. V was shortened by 6 bases and J by 0 bases, with 12 bases between the two germline ends. CDR1 and CDR2 from the germline V gene are MNHEY and SMNVEV (reference sequence). This CDR3 is built from 14 residues. As DNA, the CDR3 is TGTGCCAGCAGGTTTGAGGTTTTCTCCTACGAGCAGTACTTC. This translates into CASRFEVFSYEQYF.

This chain connects TRBV30 to TRBJ1-1, with unresolved D. The CDR3 sequence is 14 residues long. Germline V gene data show CDR1 as GTSNPN and CDR2 as SVGIG (reference sequence). V shed 4 bases and J shed 1 base, with 13 bases lying between them. The CDR3 coding sequence is TGTGCCTGGACCCTGACGGTCGGGAACACTGAAGCTTTCTTT. Translated: CAWTLTVGNTEAFF.

The gene calls are TRBV5-4 and TRBJ2-7, with 10 positions matching TRBD2. Germline CDR1 reads SGHNT; CDR2 reads YYREEE (reference sequence). J gave up 6 bases and V 0 bases, and 6 bases lay outside the gene matches. This CDR3 comprises 15 residues. The DNA for the CDR3 is TGTGCCAGCAGCTTGGGGCTAGCGGGAGTTTCCGAGCAGTACTTC. It is translated as CASSLGLAGVSEQYF.

This rearrangement joins TRBV5-1 to TRBJ2-2, with 12 bases aligning to TRBD1. With 3 bases clipped from V and 4 bases from J, the junction kept 4 bases outside the gene matches. Germline CDR1 SGHRS, CDR2 YFSETQ. The CDR3 totals 16 residues. The CDR3 is CASSSGQGAVTGELFF. In nucleotides, the CDR3 is TGCGCCAGCAGCTCGGGACAGGGGGCCGTCACCGGGGAGCTGTTTTTT.

This chain joins TRBV6-5 and TRBJ2-1, with TRBD2 identical over 11 bases. There are 14 residues in the CDR3. The J segment lost 10 bases and the V segment lost 6 bases, leaving 8 bases of the junction unmatched. CDR1 and CDR2 (germline): MNHEY, SVGAGI. The CDR3 DNA reads as TGTGCCAGCAGCCCGCTAGCGGGAGGAAGAGAGCAGTTCTTC. This gives the protein CASSPLAGGREQFF.

The chain combines TRBV28 with TRBJ1-4; perhaps TRBD1 as D (6 bases). V lost 3 bases to trimming and J lost 7 bases, with 15 bases between them. From germline, CDR1 is MDHEN and CDR2 SYDVKM. The CDR3 consists of 15 residues. The CDR3 protein is CASSFGGARSEKLFF. The CDR3 nucleotides read TGTGCCAGCAGTTTTGGGGGGGCGCGTAGTGAAAAACTGTTTTTT.

The rearrangement links TRBV30 to TRBJ1-1, with no clear D. The CDR3 covers 12 residues. Per the germline V gene, CDR1 is GTSNPN and CDR2 is SVGIG (reference sequence). V lost 0 bases and J 7 bases, leaving 9 bases between the germline ends. CDR3 residues: CAWSVLEFEAFF. As DNA, the CDR3 is TGTGCCTGGAGTGTACTGGAATTTGAAGCTTTCTTT.

The count of this clone is one. The chain combines TRBV5-4 with TRBJ2-2; 7 positions agree with TRBD1. CDR3 length: 17 residues. V gave up 1 base and J gave up 7 bases; unmatched junction bases: 13. In germline, CDR1 is SGHNT, CDR2 YYREEE (reference sequence). CDR3 protein: CASSLTGHRGDIGELFF. In DNA form, the CDR3 reads TGTGCCAGCAGCTTGACGGGACACAGGGGCGATATCGGGGAGCTGTTTTTT.

This CDR3 is CASEAENTGELFF. The CDR3 nucleotides are TGTGCCAGCGAAGCGGAAAACACCGGGGAGCTGTTTTTT. V usage is TRBV9 and J usage is TRBJ2-2; TRBD2 might be the D (5 bases). This CDR3 has 13 amino acids. V dropped 7 bases and J dropped 2 bases, with 9 bases sitting between them. CDR1 and CDR2 (germline): SGDLS, YYNGEE.

V and J are TRBV6-5 and TRBJ2-7; no clear D gene. The CDR3 is 11 amino acids. V shed 5 bases and J shed 3 bases, with 5 bases lying between them. The germline V gene has CDR1 MNHEY and CDR2 SVGAGI. DNA for the CDR3: TGTGCCAGCAGTCCCGACTACGAGCAGTACTTC. This encodes CASSPDYEQYF.

The sample holds one count of this clone. The chain joins TRBV12-5 to TRBJ1-1; no clear D gene. The V gene lost 0 bases and the J gene lost 5 bases, with 19 bases spanning the gap. CDR3 length: 17 residues. Germline V lookup: CDR1 LGHNT, CDR2 FRNRAP. For the CDR3, the DNA is TGTGCTAGTGGTTTGGTACTAAGCGGGAAACTGGAAACTGAAGCTTTCTTT. Protein product: CASGLVLSGKLETEAFF.

The chain uses TRBV6-2 or TRBV6-3 and TRBJ1-1; the D gene is possibly TRBD1 (5 bases). Trimming took 2 bases from V and 5 from J, leaving 15 bases between them. The CDR3 runs to 15 residues. The germline CDR1 and CDR2 sequences are MNHEY and SVGEGT. CDR3 in DNA: TGTGCCAGCAGTTACCTTGACAGACCCAGGACTGAAGCTTTCTTT. Translation: CASSYLDRPRTEAFF.

A single count supports this clone. The V and J genes are TRBV5-6 and TRBJ1-3; a possible D gene is TRBD1 (5 bases). CDR3 length: 17 amino acids. Trimming left V 4 bases short and J 2 bases short, with 19 bases between. Germline V lookup: CDR1 SGHDT, CDR2 YYEEEE. The CDR3 here is CASSRLGPGQTGNTIYF. CDR3 sequence (DNA): TGTGCCAGCAGCCGACTCGGGCCAGGGCAAACTGGAAACACCATATATTTT.

V and J are TRBV7-2 and TRBJ1-1; TRBD1 might be the D (6 bases). CDR1 is SGHTA and CDR2 is FQGNSA in the germline V gene. The CDR3 contains 12 residues. V was clipped by 6 bases and J by 11 bases, with 16 bases between them. The CDR3 reads CASRDRQEAAFF. As DNA, the CDR3 is TGTGCCAGCAGGGACCGACAGGAGGCGGCTTTCTTT.

The chain is built from TRBV6-5 and TRBJ1-1; D is ambiguous. CDR3 length: 14 residues. V lost 2 bases, J lost 0 bases, and 7 bases lay in between. Germline V gene sequence: CDR1 MNHEY, CDR2 SVGAGI. Written as DNA, the CDR3 is TGTGCCAGCAGTTACGACGAGCTGAACACTGAAGCTTTCTTT. It yields the protein CASSYDELNTEAFF.

The chain has TRBV28 and TRBJ1-1, with D unresolved. From germline, CDR1 is MDHEN and CDR2 SYDVKM. The CDR3 covers 13 residues. The germline V and J ends were trimmed by 7 bases and 2 bases, with 11 bases remaining between them. CDR3 loop: CASTRTVNTEAFF. CDR3 bases: TGTGCCAGCACCCGGACGGTAAACACTGAAGCTTTCTTT.

This rearrangement joins TRBV28 to TRBJ1-4; D is uncertain. V was cut by 6 bases and J by 15 bases, with 17 bases left in between. In germline, CDR1 is MDHEN, CDR2 SYDVKM. This CDR3 has 12 residues. CDR3 nucleotides: TGTGCCAGCAGCCCGACTGAGACAACCTTGTTTTTT. The encoded protein is CASSPTETTLFF.